This T cell receptor beta chain was recovered during a study of cytomegalovirus exposure and HLA in healthy donors. The V gene end was trimmed by 0 bases and the J gene end by 2 bases; junction bases not matched to a gene: 4. The CDR3 runs to 16 residues. Germline V CDR1 and CDR2: SGHDT, YYEEEE. Primers: 60 Vbeta forward and 13 Jbeta reverse. The protocol was immunoSEQ multiplex PCR, while the TCRdb copy is restricted to in-frame clones and leaves out a portion. The sample has hundreds of thousands of clones, approximately 78% seen once. Concerning this clone: Its antigen is unknown.

General observations from the study: TRBV6-2, TRBV6-3 and other indistinguishable V segments were excluded. Some TCR beta chains (164 of them) were listed as cytomegalovirus-associated. Another analysis was done later, and it associated around 17,000 TCR beta sequences with HLA alleles at 0.05 false discovery rate.

The genes are TRBV5-6 and TRBJ2-3; 9 bases align to TRBD1. The material sequenced was PBMCs. The sequence was collected from a male donor in good health and CMV-seronegative. CDR3 amino acids: CASSLGGTGPTDTQYF. The CDR3 DNA reads as TGTGCCAGCAGCTTGGGGGGGACAGGGCCCACAGATACGCAGTATTTT.